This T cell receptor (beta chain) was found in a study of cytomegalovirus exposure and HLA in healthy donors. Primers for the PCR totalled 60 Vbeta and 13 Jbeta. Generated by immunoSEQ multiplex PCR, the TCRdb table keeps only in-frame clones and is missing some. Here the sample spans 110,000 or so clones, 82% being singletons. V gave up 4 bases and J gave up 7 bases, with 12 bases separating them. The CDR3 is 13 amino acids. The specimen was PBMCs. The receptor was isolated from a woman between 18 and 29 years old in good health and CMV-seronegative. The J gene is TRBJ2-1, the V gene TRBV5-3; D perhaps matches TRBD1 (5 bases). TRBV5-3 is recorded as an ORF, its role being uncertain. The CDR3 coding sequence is TGTGCCAGAAGCCACAAGGGGCAGAATGAGCAGTTCTTC. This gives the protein CARSHKGQNEQFF.